These 10 T cell receptor beta chains share one sample of origin, sequenced in a study of CD8 T cells in ankylosing spondylitis. TCRdb ran MiXCR on the 5' RACE reads and lists one entry per CDR3 protein. The sample carries 25,000 to 35,000 distinct CDR3 sequences, around 14% recorded once. The sample was blood. These receptors were collected from a male donor with ankylosing spondylitis or in good health (not recorded which).

The rearrangement uses TRBV12-3 or TRBV12-4 and TRBJ2-5; D unresolved. Deletions cut 6 bases from V and 4 bases from J, with 9 bases between. The CDR3 is made up of 12 amino acids. This CDR3 reads CASSTSGETQYF. The CDR3 DNA is TGTGCCAGCAGCACTTCAGGAGAGACCCAGTACTTC.

This clonotype appeared a few times. The chain is built from TRBV28 and TRBJ2-1, with 7 bases identical to TRBD2. Germline assignment: CDR1 MDHEN and CDR2 SYDVKM. This CDR3 is built from 12 residues. V shed 4 bases and J 13 bases; nucleotides not matched to a gene: 7. The CDR3 DNA sequence: TGTGCCAGCAGTTCCCTAGCGGAGCCCCAGTTCTTC. It codes for CASSSLAEPQFF.

The rearrangement uses TRBV12-3 or TRBV12-4 and TRBJ2-2; 8 nucleotides match TRBD2. After removal of 3 bases from V and 6 bases from J, the junction contained 6 bases not matched to a gene. CDR3 size: 15 residues. The CDR3 nucleotides read TGTGCCAGCAGTTTGACGGGGGGGAGCGCCGGGGAGCTGTTTTTT. It is translated as CASSLTGGSAGELFF.

This clonotype was detected only a few times. V usage is TRBV12-3 or TRBV12-4 and J usage is TRBJ2-1; 7 bases map to TRBD1. The CDR3 extends over 15 amino acids. The J segment lost 7 bases and the V segment lost 6 bases, leaving 12 bases of the junction unmatched. CDR3 residues: CASSQPGTAWNEQFF. CDR3 nucleotide sequence: TGTGCCAGCAGCCAACCCGGGACAGCCTGGAATGAGCAGTTCTTC.

This clonotype has a handful of counts. The rearrangement uses TRBV3-1 and TRBJ1-3; 9 nucleotides agree with TRBD1. V lost 0 bases, J lost 2 bases, and 2 bases stayed unmatched. Germline-derived CDR1 and CDR2 are LGHDT and YNNKEL (reference sequence). This CDR3 contains 16 residues. CDR3 DNA: TGTGCCAGCAGCCAAGAATGGACAGGGGCTGGAAACACCATATATTTT. This encodes CASSQEWTGAGNTIYF.

This clonotype was counted only a few times. The J gene is TRBJ2-1, the V gene TRBV4-3, with 9 bases lining up with TRBD1. The CDR3 loop spans 16 amino acids. The germline CDR1 and CDR2 sequences are LGHNA and YSLEER. V gave up 3 bases and J gave up 6 bases; unmatched junction bases: 9. The chain's CDR3 is CASSQVQGAFGNEQFF. The CDR3 nucleotides read TGCGCCAGCAGCCAGGTACAGGGGGCTTTTGGCAATGAGCAGTTCTTC.

The chain couples TRBV20-1 to TRBJ1-4; D call uncertain. CDR1 is DFQATT, CDR2 SNEGSKA, per germline (reference sequence). V lost 1 base and J lost 4, with 10 bases in between. This CDR3 comprises 14 residues. CDR3 bases: TGCAGTGCTAGAGCCGAATTAAATAATGAAAAACTGTTTTTT. Protein sequence: CSARAELNNEKLFF.

To note about this clonotype: The DNA is omitted, as the CDR3 cannot be located on it reliably, and the CDR3 follows TCRdb's listing. The chain recombines TRBV4-3 with TRBJ1-4; the table's D gene call, TRBD1, was not cross checked with the DNA. Germline-derived CDR1 and CDR2 are LGHNA and YSLEER. The CDR3 spans 14 residues, counting both ends. CDR3 residues: CASSQVGQGANLFF.

The table lists this clonotype with a few counts. V is TRBV28 and J is TRBJ2-3; TRBD2 aligns across 11 bases. CDR3 length: 16 residues. Losses at the gene ends were 3 bases for V and 2 bases for J; bases not matched to a gene: 4. Germline-derived CDR1 and CDR2 are MDHEN and SYDVKM. CDR3 DNA sequence: TGTGCCAGCAGTTTTGCGGGACTAGCGGACACAGATACGCAGTATTTT. It encodes CASSFAGLADTDTQYF.

This clonotype was seen only a few times. This chain links TRBV29-1 with TRBJ2-2; the D gene is possibly TRBD1 (5 bases). Trimming removed 4 bases from V and 6 bases from J, with 12 bases in between. The CDR3 has 13 amino acids. Per germline, CDR1 SQVTM and CDR2 ANQGSEA. CDR3 residues: CSVVVGVPGELFF. The CDR3 DNA reads TGCAGCGTTGTGGTAGGGGTTCCCGGGGAGCTGTTTTTT.